These 21 T cell receptor beta chains were sequenced from one sample in a study of shared clonotypes between healthy human individuals. Produced via immunoSEQ multiplex PCR; TCRdb's table is partial and in-frame only. The sample consists of roughly 2.5 million clones, around 94% of them appearing once. Sample: naive CD4+ T cells sorted from blood. Subset in this sample: CD45RA+ positively selected. These receptors were obtained from a man aged 18 to 30 in good health.

J is TRBJ1-4 and V is TRBV5-4, with TRBD1 identical over 9 bases. Trimming took 3 bases from V and 7 from J; bases not matched to a gene: 4. This CDR3 spans 14 amino acids. Germline-derived CDR1 and CDR2 are SGHNT and YYREEE (reference sequence). The CDR3 nucleotides read TGTGCCAGCAGCTCCCCGACAGGGGGTGAAAAACTGTTTTTT. It yields the protein CASSSPTGGEKLFF.

This chain joins TRBV10-3 and TRBJ2-2; D possibly corresponds to TRBD1 (7 bases). The V end was cut by 5 bases, the J end by 0 bases, with 13 bases between. The CDR3 is 16 amino acids. From germline, CDR1 is ENHRY and CDR2 SYGVKD. CDR3: CAISQGGPSNTGELFF. As DNA, the CDR3 is TGTGCCATCAGTCAGGGGGGACCTTCGAACACCGGGGAGCTGTTTTTT.

The chain employs TRBV30 and TRBJ2-2; TRBD1 aligns across 8 bases. The V segment lost 3 bases and the J segment 7 bases; nucleotides outside the gene matches: 13. The CDR3 spans 16 residues. Germline CDR1 and CDR2: GTSNPN and SVGIG (reference sequence). Here the CDR3 reads CAWSLDQWTGIGELFF. Written as DNA, the CDR3 is TGTGCCTGGAGCCTAGATCAATGGACAGGGATCGGGGAGCTGTTTTTT.

The chain combines TRBV19 with TRBJ2-1; the D gene could be TRBD1 or TRBD2 (6 bases each). Germline-derived CDR1 and CDR2 are LNHDA and SQIVND (reference sequence). Trimming stripped 1 base from V and 7 bases from J, with 20 bases between. This CDR3 comprises 17 residues. CDR3: CASSIVSGQGRQNEQFF. In DNA form, the CDR3 reads TGTGCCAGTAGTATAGTGTCGGGACAAGGGAGGCAGAATGAGCAGTTCTTC.

This chain uses TRBV11-2 with TRBJ2-3, with 10 positions matching TRBD2. This CDR3 region has 16 residues. The J segment lost 2 bases and the V segment lost 5 bases, leaving 7 bases of the junction unmatched. Germline V lookup: CDR1 SGHAT, CDR2 FQNNGV. The CDR3 nucleotides are TGTGCCAGCAGCATCGGACTAGCGGCCTCCACAGATACGCAGTATTTT. Its translation: CASSIGLAASTDTQYF.

This rearrangement joins TRBV7-8 to TRBJ2-7; TRBD2 matches 9 bases. The CDR3 contains 14 residues. CDR1 and CDR2 (germline): SGHVS, FQNEAQ. Germline trimming cut 8 bases from V and 0 bases from J; bases unmatched to any gene: 5. CDR3 DNA sequence: TGTGCCAGCGCCGGGACTAGCCCCTCCTACGAGCAGTACTTC. Protein sequence: CASAGTSPSYEQYF.

Comment on this clone: Other DNA variants within this sample encode the same CDR3. The chain is built from TRBV7-9 and TRBJ2-7; weak D call: TRBD2 (5 bases). From germline, CDR1 is SEHNR and CDR2 FQNEAQ (reference sequence). With 1 base removed from V and 0 bases from J, the gap between germline ends came to 7 bases. CDR3 size: 14 residues. The CDR3 region is CASSLGRSSYEQYF. The CDR3 DNA reads TGTGCCAGCAGCTTAGGGAGGAGCTCCTACGAGCAGTACTTC.

The chain joins TRBV15 to TRBJ2-3; D is perhaps TRBD1 (5 bases). From germline, CDR1 is LNHNV and CDR2 YYDKDF (reference sequence). Deletions cut 4 bases from V and 1 base from J, with 6 bases between. There are 13 residues in the CDR3. In nucleotides, the CDR3 is TGTGCCACCAGCATCAGGGGCACAGATACGCAGTATTTT. It encodes CATSIRGTDTQYF.

V is TRBV10-2 and J is TRBJ2-3, with a tentative D call TRBD2 (5 bases). Germline CDR1 and CDR2: WSHSY and SAAADI. V was pared by 4 bases and J by 2 bases, with 16 bases between. The CDR3 is 16 amino acids. CDR3 residues: CASSVLGGPNTDTQYF. The DNA of the CDR3 is TGCGCCAGCAGTGTCTTAGGCGGGCCTAACACAGATACGCAGTATTTT.

To note about this clone: Other DNA sequences of this sample code for an identical CDR3. V and J are TRBV5-1 and TRBJ1-2; D remains ambiguous. Germline CDR1 reads SGHRS; CDR2 reads YFSETQ. Trimming removed 1 base from V and 0 bases from J, with 7 bases in between. CDR3 size: 14 residues. CDR3 sequence (DNA): TGCGCCAGCAGCTTGTCCGGGACTAACTATGGCTACACCTTC. Translation: CASSLSGTNYGYTF.

The chain couples TRBV28 to TRBJ1-2; D is undetermined. Germline-derived CDR1 and CDR2 are MDHEN and SYDVKM. Deletions cut 6 bases from V and 6 bases from J, with 23 bases between. The CDR3 has 16 amino acids. The CDR3 nucleotides read TGTGCCAGCAGCTCATCCCCTCGTGAGGGTGGGAATGGCTACACCTTC. Translated, it gives CASSSSPREGGNGYTF.

This clone appeared a few times. J is TRBJ1-2 and V is TRBV18; D remains ambiguous. This CDR3 has 13 amino acids. Trimming took 2 bases from V and 6 from J, leaving 10 bases between them. From germline, CDR1 is KGHSH and CDR2 LQKENI. DNA for the CDR3: TGTGCCAGCTCACCAAATCCAGGTGATGGCTACACCTTC. Its translation is CASSPNPGDGYTF.

The V gene is TRBV4-2, the J gene TRBJ1-5, with 9 bases matching TRBD1. Trimming cost V 3 bases and J 5 bases; bases outside gene matches: 8. Germline CDR1 is LGHNA and CDR2 is YNFKEQ. This CDR3 region has 16 residues. The CDR3 here is CASSHQWDRDDQPQHF. CDR3 sequence (DNA): TGTGCCAGCAGCCACCAATGGGACAGGGATGATCAGCCCCAGCATTTT.

The chain carries TRBV15 and TRBJ2-3; D remains ambiguous. Germline V CDR1 and CDR2: LNHNV, YYDKDF (reference sequence). The CDR3 loop spans 13 amino acids. V gave up 3 bases and J gave up 5 bases, with 9 bases separating them. For the CDR3, the DNA is TGTGCCACCAGCAGTTTAAAACGAGATACGCAGTATTTT. This codes for CATSSLKRDTQYF.

The V call is TRBV9, the J call TRBJ2-1; D might be TRBD1 (6 bases). Germline loops: CDR1 SGDLS, CDR2 YYNGEE. This CDR3 is 15 amino acids long. V was shortened by 3 bases and J by 4 bases, with 14 bases between the two germline ends. The CDR3 DNA sequence: TGTGCCAGCAGCGCCCGACAGGCGCGTTACAATGAGCAGTTCTTC. Translated: CASSARQARYNEQFF. Combining the CDR3 with reference TRBV9 and TRBJ2-1 gives the whole variable domain DSGVTQTPKHLITATGQRVTLRCSPRSGDLSVYWYQQSLDQGLQFLIQYYNGEERAKGNILERFSAQQFPDLHSELNLSSLELGDSALYFCASSARQARYNEQFFGPGTRLTVL.

The J gene is TRBJ1-4, the V gene TRBV2; possible D gene TRBD1, 5 bases. This CDR3 is built from 15 residues. Germline V CDR1 and CDR2: SNHLY, FYNNEI. V shed 7 bases and J shed 0 bases, with 12 bases lying between them. DNA for the CDR3: TGTGCCAGCAAGGGGCAGCCAGCAACTAATGAAAAACTGTTTTTT. It codes for CASKGQPATNEKLFF. The variable domain in full, with the rest retrieved from reference TRBV2 and TRBJ1-4, is EPEVTQTPSHQVTQMGQEVILRCVPISNHLYFYWYRQILGQKVEFLVSFYNNEISEKSEIFDDQFSVERPDGSNFTLKIRSTKLEDSAMYFCASKGQPATNEKLFFGSGTQLSVL.

The J gene is TRBJ2-2, the V gene TRBV6-5, with a tentative D call TRBD1 (6 bases). This CDR3 is 14 amino acids long. V lost 4 bases, J lost 7 bases, and 13 bases lay in between. The germline CDR1 and CDR2 sequences are MNHEY and SVGAGI. CDR3 in amino acids: CASSSQGLGGELFF. The DNA for the CDR3 is TGTGCCAGCAGTTCCCAGGGGTTGGGCGGGGAGCTGTTTTTT.

V usage is TRBV5-1 and J usage is TRBJ2-2; 7 nucleotides match TRBD1. The CDR3 is made up of 14 amino acids. The germline CDR1 and CDR2 sequences are SGHRS and YFSETQ. Trimming at V came to 2 bases and at J to 4 bases, leaving 2 bases not matched to a gene. DNA of the CDR3: TGCGCCAGCAGCTTCGACAGGGTCACCGGGGAGCTGTTTTTT. Its translation: CASSFDRVTGELFF.

Note on this clone: Additional DNA sequences in this sample encode the identical CDR3. V is TRBV5-4 and J is TRBJ2-4, with D possibly matching TRBD2 (5 bases). The CDR3 is made up of 14 amino acids. Germline V CDR1 and CDR2: SGHNT, YYREEE (reference sequence). V shed 0 bases and J shed 5 bases, with 9 bases lying between them. CDR3 sequence (DNA): TGTGCCAGCAGCTTGGCAGGAGGAGAAAACATTCAGTACTTC. Its protein product is CASSLAGGENIQYF.

The chain couples TRBV28 to TRBJ1-5; D remains unclear. CDR3 length: 15 residues. Between the trimmed V and J ends, which lost 2 bases and 0 bases, there was a span of 8 bases. Germline CDR1 and CDR2: MDHEN and SYDVKM. The CDR3: CASSLTASSNQPQHF. CDR3 sequence (DNA): TGTGCCAGCAGTTTAACAGCTAGTAGCAATCAGCCCCAGCATTTT.

Remarks on this clone: The same CDR3 can be traced to other DNA sequences in this sample. V and J are TRBV11-2 and TRBJ2-5; D unresolved. The germline V gene encodes CDR1 SGHAT and CDR2 FQNNGV. This CDR3 region has 11 residues. V gave up 3 bases and J gave up 5 bases, with 4 bases separating them. The CDR3 DNA follows: TGTGCCAGCAGCTTCAGGGAGACCCAGTACTTC. Protein product: CASSFRETQYF. Supplemented by reference TRBV11-2 and TRBJ2-5, the full variable domain reads EAGVAQSPRYKIIEKRQSVAFWCNPISGHATLYWYQQILGQGPKLLIQFQNNGVVDDSQLPKDRFSAERLKGVDSTLKIQPAKLEDSAVYLCASSFRETQYFGPGTRLLVL.